What follows are 12 T cell receptor beta chains derived from one specimen sequenced in a study of shared clonotypes between healthy human individuals. Generated by immunoSEQ multiplex PCR, the TCRdb table keeps only in-frame clones and is missing some. The sample shows almost 750,000 clones, 55% to 80% of them seen only once. Material: memory CD4+ T cells sorted from blood. Subset noted: CD45RA-negative fraction. Receptors originate from a woman aged 25 to 39 in good health.

As DNA, the CDR3 is TGTGCCAGCAGTAGGCGCGGGCAGCTGGGCCAAGAGACCCAGTACTTC. This sequence encodes CASSRRGQLGQETQYF. The rearrangement links TRBV2 to TRBJ2-5; D is perhaps TRBD2 (5 bases). This CDR3 has 16 amino acids. V was cut by 5 bases and J by 1 base, with 17 bases left in between. Germline CDR1 SNHLY, CDR2 FYNNEI.

The V gene is TRBV11-1, the J gene TRBJ2-1; 7 positions match TRBD2. CDR1 and CDR2 (germline): SGHAT, FQDESV (reference sequence). The CDR3 is made up of 15 amino acids. Trimming at V came to 4 bases and at J to 8 bases, leaving 11 bases not matched to a gene. CDR3 sequence (DNA): TGTGCCAGCAGCTCCCTAGAGCGGGAAGCGGATGAGCAGTTCTTC. It translates to CASSSLEREADEQFF.

This clone was detected only a few times. This chain joins TRBV6-5 and TRBJ2-7; weak D call: TRBD2 (6 bases). Trimming stripped 4 bases from V and 6 bases from J, with 13 bases between. The CDR3 is 13 amino acids. Germline assignment: CDR1 MNHEY and CDR2 SVGAGI. The CDR3 DNA sequence: TGTGCCAGCAGTTTTGCCTCCGGGGGCGAGCAGTACTTC. Translating gives CASSFASGGEQYF.

This sequence joins TRBV28 and TRBJ1-3, with 10 bases that match TRBD1. V lost 5 bases, J lost 1 base, and 8 bases stayed unmatched. This CDR3 spans 17 amino acids. Germline CDR1 MDHEN, CDR2 SYDVKM. As DNA, the CDR3 is TGTGCCAGCAGTCCCCCAGGACAGGGGGGTTCTGGAAACACCATATATTTT. This sequence encodes CASSPPGQGGSGNTIYF.

The CDR3 DNA follows: TGTGCCTGGAGGACAGGTCCCGAGCAGTACTTC. Translating it yields CAWRTGPEQYF. V usage is TRBV30 and J usage is TRBJ2-7; D perhaps matches TRBD1 (6 bases). The V and J ends lost 3 bases and 6 bases respectively, with 9 bases between them. The CDR3 covers 11 residues. The germline V gene has CDR1 GTSNPN and CDR2 SVGIG (reference sequence).

The chain carries TRBV7-2 and TRBJ2-5, with D unresolved. The length of the CDR3 is 14 residues. V lost 1 base and J lost 2, with 8 bases in between. CDR1 is SGHTA, CDR2 FQGNSA, per germline. The CDR3: CASSLEGGQETQYF. CDR3 coding DNA: TGTGCCAGCAGCTTAGAGGGCGGACAAGAGACCCAGTACTTC.

The chain joins TRBV28 to TRBJ1-3; the D is unclear. The CDR3 is 16 residues long. V was clipped by 6 bases and J by 0 bases, with 15 bases between them. CDR1 is MDHEN, CDR2 SYDVKM, per germline. In nucleotides, the CDR3 is TGTGCCAGCAGATCCTGGGCAGAGAGCTCTGGAAACACCATATATTTT. Amino acids: CASRSWAESSGNTIYF.

This clone was counted once. The chain is built from TRBV19 and TRBJ1-1; no clear D gene. Trimming removed 3 bases at V and 4 bases at J, with 18 bases between. This CDR3 contains 16 residues. Germline V lookup: CDR1 LNHDA, CDR2 SQIVND (reference sequence). Written as DNA, the CDR3 is TGTGCCAGTAGTATCCCCGGGGTAGGTACAAGCACTGAAGCTTTCTTT. Its protein is CASSIPGVGTSTEAFF.

This clone was observed at least ten times. This CDR3 reads CAIRAGQGPYGYTF. DNA of the CDR3: TGTGCCATCAGAGCGGGACAGGGACCCTATGGCTACACCTTC. The V call is TRBV10-3, the J call TRBJ1-2, with 9 bases matching TRBD1. Germline values: CDR1 ENHRY, CDR2 SYGVKD. This CDR3 is 14 amino acids long. Trimming at V came to 6 bases and at J to 4 bases, leaving 6 bases not matched to a gene.

This clone turned up a few times. The chain is built from TRBV6-5 and TRBJ1-2; unclear D gene. The CDR3 loop spans 12 amino acids. Trimming took 5 bases from V and 5 from J, leaving 9 bases between them. CDR1 and CDR2 from the germline V gene are MNHEY and SVGAGI. DNA of the CDR3: TGTGCCAGCAGTGCCGGAGGGTATGGCTACACCTTC. Protein product: CASSAGGYGYTF.

V gene TRBV6-1 combines with J gene TRBJ2-5; D unresolved. Looked up from germline, CDR1 is MNHNS and CDR2 is SASEGT. This CDR3 spans 11 amino acids. Trimming cost V 5 bases and J 4 bases, with 5 bases left between them. As DNA, the CDR3 is TGTGCCAGCAGTTGGGGAGAGACCCAGTACTTC. It translates to CASSWGETQYF.

The chain uses TRBV18 and TRBJ1-4; TRBD1 might be the D (5 bases). V lost 2 bases and J lost 8, with 9 bases in between. Germline CDR1 KGHSH, CDR2 LQKENI. The CDR3 contains 13 residues. The chain's CDR3 is CASSPDGGEKLFF. Here the CDR3 DNA reads TGTGCCAGCTCACCAGATGGGGGAGAAAAACTGTTTTTT.